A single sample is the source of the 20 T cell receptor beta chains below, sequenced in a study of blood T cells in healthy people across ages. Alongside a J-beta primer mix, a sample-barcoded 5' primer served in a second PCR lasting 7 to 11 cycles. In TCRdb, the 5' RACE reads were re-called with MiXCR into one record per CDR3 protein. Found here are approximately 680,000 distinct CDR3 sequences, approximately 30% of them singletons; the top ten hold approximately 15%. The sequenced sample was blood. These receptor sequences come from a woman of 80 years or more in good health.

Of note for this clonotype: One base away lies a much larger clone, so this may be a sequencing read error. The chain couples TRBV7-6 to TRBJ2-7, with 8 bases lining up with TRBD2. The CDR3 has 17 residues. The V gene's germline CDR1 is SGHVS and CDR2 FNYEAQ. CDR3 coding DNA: TGTGCCGGCAGCTTAAGCGGGAGTCAGGGGAGGCCCTACGAGCAGTACTTC. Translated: CAGSLSGSQGRPYEQYF.

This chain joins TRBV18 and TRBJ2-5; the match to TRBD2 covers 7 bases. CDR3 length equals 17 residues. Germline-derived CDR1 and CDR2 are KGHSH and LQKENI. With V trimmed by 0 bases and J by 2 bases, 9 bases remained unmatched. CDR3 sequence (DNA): TGTGCCAGCTCACCACCTACGGGAGGTAGCGTTCAAGAGACCCAGTACTTC. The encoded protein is CASSPPTGGSVQETQYF.

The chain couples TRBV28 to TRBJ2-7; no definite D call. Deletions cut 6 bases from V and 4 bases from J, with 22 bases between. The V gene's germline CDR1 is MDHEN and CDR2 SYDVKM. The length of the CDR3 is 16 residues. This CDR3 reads CASSQGRIQEGYEQYF. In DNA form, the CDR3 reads TGTGCCAGCAGCCAAGGACGGATTCAAGAAGGTTACGAGCAGTACTTC.

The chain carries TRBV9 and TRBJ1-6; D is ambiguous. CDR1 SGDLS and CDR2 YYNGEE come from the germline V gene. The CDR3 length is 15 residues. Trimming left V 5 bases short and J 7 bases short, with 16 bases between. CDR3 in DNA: TGTGCCAGCAGTGGTAAGGGTGCGGTGAATTCACCCCTCCACTTT. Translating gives CASSGKGAVNSPLHF.

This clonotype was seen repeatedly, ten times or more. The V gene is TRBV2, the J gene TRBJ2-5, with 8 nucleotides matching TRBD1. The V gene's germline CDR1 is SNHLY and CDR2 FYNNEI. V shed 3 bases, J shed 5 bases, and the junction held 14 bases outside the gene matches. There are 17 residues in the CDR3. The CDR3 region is CASSDPRSTGADETQYF. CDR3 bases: TGTGCCAGCAGTGATCCACGGTCGACAGGGGCAGATGAGACCCAGTACTTC.

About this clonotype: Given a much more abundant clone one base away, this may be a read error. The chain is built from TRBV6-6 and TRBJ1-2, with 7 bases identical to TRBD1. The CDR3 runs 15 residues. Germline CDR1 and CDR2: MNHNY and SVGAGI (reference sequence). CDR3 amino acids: CASSYSPGGNCGYTF. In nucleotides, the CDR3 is TGTGCCAGCAGTTACTCGCCAGGGGGGAACTGTGGCTACACCTTC.

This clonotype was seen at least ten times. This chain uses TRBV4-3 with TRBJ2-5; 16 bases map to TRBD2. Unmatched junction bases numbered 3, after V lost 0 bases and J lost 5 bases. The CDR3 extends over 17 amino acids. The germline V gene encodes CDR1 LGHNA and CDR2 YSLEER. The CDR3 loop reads CASSQDPGLAGGETQYF. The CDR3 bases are TGCGCCAGCAGCCAAGATCCGGGACTAGCGGGGGGGGAGACCCAGTACTTC.

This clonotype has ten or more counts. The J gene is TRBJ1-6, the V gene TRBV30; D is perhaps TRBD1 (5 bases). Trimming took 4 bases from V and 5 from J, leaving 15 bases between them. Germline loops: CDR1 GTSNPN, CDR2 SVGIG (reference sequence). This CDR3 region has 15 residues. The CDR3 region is CAWTVGGTDNSPLHF. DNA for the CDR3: TGTGCCTGGACCGTAGGCGGGACGGATAATTCACCCCTCCACTTT.

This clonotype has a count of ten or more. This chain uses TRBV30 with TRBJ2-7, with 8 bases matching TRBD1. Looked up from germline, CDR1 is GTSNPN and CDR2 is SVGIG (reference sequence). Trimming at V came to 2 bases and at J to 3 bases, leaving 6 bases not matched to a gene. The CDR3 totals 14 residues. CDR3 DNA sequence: TGTGCCTGGAGTCTGGGACAGGCTTACTACGAGCAGTACTTC. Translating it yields CAWSLGQAYYEQYF.

The CDR3 here is CASSATGATEAFF. The CDR3 bases are TGCGCCAGCAGCGCGACAGGGGCCACTGAAGCTTTCTTT. The V gene is TRBV5-1, the J gene TRBJ1-1; 8 nucleotides agree with TRBD1. CDR3 size: 13 residues. The trim removed 4 bases at V and 4 bases at J, leaving 3 bases unmatched. Germline V gives CDR1 SGHRS, CDR2 YFSETQ.

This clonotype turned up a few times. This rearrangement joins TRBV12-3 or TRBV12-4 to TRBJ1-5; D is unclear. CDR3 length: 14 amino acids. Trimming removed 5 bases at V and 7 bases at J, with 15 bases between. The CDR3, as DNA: TGTGCCAGCAGTCTACCGGGCCTCGGGCAGCCCCAGCATTTT. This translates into CASSLPGLGQPQHF.

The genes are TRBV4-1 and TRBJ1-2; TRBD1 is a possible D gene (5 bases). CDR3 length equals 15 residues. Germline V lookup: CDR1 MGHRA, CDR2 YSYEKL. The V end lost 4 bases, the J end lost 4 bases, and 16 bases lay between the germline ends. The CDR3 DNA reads TGCGCCAGCAGCCGCATTCACACAGGAGTCTATGGCTACACCTTC. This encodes CASSRIHTGVYGYTF.

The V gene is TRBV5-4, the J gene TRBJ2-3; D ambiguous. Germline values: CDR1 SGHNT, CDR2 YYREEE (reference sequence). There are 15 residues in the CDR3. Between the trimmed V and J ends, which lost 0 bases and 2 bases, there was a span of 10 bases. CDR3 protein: CASSLALGPTDTQYF. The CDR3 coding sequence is TGTGCCAGCAGCTTGGCCTTGGGTCCCACAGATACGCAGTATTTT.

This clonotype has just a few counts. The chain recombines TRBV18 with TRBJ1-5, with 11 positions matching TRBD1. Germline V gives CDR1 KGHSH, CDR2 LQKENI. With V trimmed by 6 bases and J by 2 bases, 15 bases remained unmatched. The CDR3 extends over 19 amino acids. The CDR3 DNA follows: TGTGCCAGCTCCCGAGCCGGGACAGGGGGTACCTTCGGCAATCAGCCCCAGCATTTT. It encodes CASSRAGTGGTFGNQPQHF.

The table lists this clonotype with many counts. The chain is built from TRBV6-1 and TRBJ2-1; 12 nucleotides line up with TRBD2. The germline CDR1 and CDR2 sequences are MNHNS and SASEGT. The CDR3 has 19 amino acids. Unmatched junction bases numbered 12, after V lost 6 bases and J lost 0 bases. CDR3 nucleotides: TGTGCCAGCAGCGGGTCACTAGCGGGGGGACCGAGCTCCTACAATGAGCAGTTCTTC. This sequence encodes CASSGSLAGGPSSYNEQFF.

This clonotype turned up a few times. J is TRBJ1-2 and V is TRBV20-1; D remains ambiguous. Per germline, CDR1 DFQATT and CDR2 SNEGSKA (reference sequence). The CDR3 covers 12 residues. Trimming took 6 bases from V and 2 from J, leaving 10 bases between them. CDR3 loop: CSALDLNYGYTF. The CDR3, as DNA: TGCAGTGCCCTGGACCTGAACTATGGCTACACCTTC.

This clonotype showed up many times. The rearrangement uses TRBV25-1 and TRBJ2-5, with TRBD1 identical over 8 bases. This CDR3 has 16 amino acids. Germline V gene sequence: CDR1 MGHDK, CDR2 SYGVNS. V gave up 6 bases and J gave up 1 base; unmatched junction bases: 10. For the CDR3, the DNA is TGTGCCAGCAGCCCTGGGACAGGCGGGGTCCAAGAGACCCAGTACTTC. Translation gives CASSPGTGGVQETQYF.

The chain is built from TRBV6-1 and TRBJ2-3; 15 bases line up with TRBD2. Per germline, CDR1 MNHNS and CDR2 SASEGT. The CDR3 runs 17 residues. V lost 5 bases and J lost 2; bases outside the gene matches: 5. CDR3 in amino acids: CASSTGLAGGPTDTQYF. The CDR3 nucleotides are TGTGCCAGCAGTACGGGACTAGCGGGGGGCCCCACAGATACGCAGTATTTT.

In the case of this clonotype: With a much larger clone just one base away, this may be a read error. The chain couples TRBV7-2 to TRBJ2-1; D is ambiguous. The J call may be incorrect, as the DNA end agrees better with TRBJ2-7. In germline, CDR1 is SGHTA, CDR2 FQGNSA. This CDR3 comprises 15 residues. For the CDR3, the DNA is TGTGCCAGCAGCTTAGTGACTTCATCCTACAATGAGCAGTACTTC. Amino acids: CASSLVTSSYNEQYF.

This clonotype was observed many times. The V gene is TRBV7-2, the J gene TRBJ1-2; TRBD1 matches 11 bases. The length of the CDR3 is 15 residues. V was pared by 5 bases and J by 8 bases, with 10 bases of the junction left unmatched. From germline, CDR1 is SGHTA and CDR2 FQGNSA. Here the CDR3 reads CASSPRTGGEMGYTF. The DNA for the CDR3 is TGTGCCAGCAGCCCTCGGACAGGGGGCGAGATGGGCTACACCTTC.